This T cell receptor (beta chain) originates from a study of cytomegalovirus exposure and HLA in healthy donors. Study-wide findings and caveats: Follow-up analysis later connected one missense variant in DCLRE1C with trimming of TCR beta V- and J-genes.

Researchers ran the PCR with 60 Vbeta and 13 Jbeta primers. Here immunoSEQ multiplex PCR was the method, and the copy in TCRdb shows in-frame clones only, minus some. The top ten hold 4% to 5.5% of the sample, which has 150,000 to 200,000 clones, 75% to 85% seen once. Per the germline V gene, CDR1 is ENHRY and CDR2 is SYGVKD. The CDR3 spans 14 residues. Trimming took 6 bases from V and 3 from J, leaving 14 bases between them. Healthy individuals who donated bone marrow served as the donors. This clone came up a few times. Its antigen is undetermined. What was sequenced was PBMCs. The clonotype originates from a man aged 25-40 years in good health and CMV-seronegative. The V gene is TRBV10-3, the J gene TRBJ1-2; D uncertain. The CDR3 DNA follows: TGTGCCATCAGCCGAGAATTGAAAGACTATGGCTACACCTTC. It is translated as CAISRELKDYGYTF.